A single sample is the source of the 26 T cell receptor beta chains below, sequenced in a study of technical replicates of blood from several donors. Clones were sequenced by immunoSEQ multiplex PCR, and TCRdb holds only the in-frame ones, with some missing. The sample has 65,000 to 80,000 clones, 95% seen once. The sequenced sample was T cells isolated from PBMCs. The receptors here all came from a human donor in good health.

The rearrangement uses TRBV9 and TRBJ2-7; the D gene is possibly TRBD1 (6 bases). The CDR3 has 14 amino acids. V lost 4 bases to trimming and J lost 0 bases, with 11 bases between them. CDR1 is SGDLS, CDR2 YYNGEE, per germline. The CDR3 DNA sequence: TGTGCCAGCAGCCCGCAGGGGAGCTCCTACGAGCAGTACTTC. Amino acid sequence: CASSPQGSSYEQYF.

This chain uses TRBV6-5 with TRBJ1-1; 9 nucleotides agree with TRBD1. The germline V gene has CDR1 MNHEY and CDR2 SVGAGI. Unmatched junction bases numbered 4, after V lost 3 bases and J lost 8 bases. The CDR3 totals 13 residues. In nucleotides, the CDR3 is TGTGCCAGCAGTTATTACGGGACAGGGGAAGCTTTCTTT. It translates to CASSYYGTGEAFF.

The chain uses TRBV27 and TRBJ2-7; TRBD1 agrees at 10 bases. The ends lost 6 bases at V and 2 bases at J; junction bases unmatched: 7. Germline CDR1 MNHEY, CDR2 SMNVEV (reference sequence). The CDR3 is made up of 15 amino acids. The CDR3 DNA reads TGTGCCAGCAGGGGACGGGACAGGGGACCCTACGAGCAGTACTTC. Its translation is CASRGRDRGPYEQYF.

This rearrangement joins TRBV5-8 to TRBJ2-5; D gene unclear. V lost 1 base, J lost 9 bases, and 10 bases lay in between. In germline, CDR1 is SGHTS, CDR2 YDEGEE. The CDR3 is made up of 12 amino acids. CDR3 region: CASSLPLLAQYF. In DNA form, the CDR3 reads TGTGCCAGCAGCTTGCCCCTTCTAGCCCAGTACTTC.

This clone was found once. V is TRBV5-8 and J is TRBJ2-5, with D tentatively TRBD2 (5 bases). The V end was cut by 0 bases, the J end by 3 bases, with 9 bases between. The CDR3 spans 14 residues. From germline, CDR1 is SGHTS and CDR2 YDEGEE. The CDR3 sequence is CASSLVRGKETQYF. In DNA, the CDR3 is TGTGCCAGCAGCTTGGTAAGAGGGAAAGAGACCCAGTACTTC. Full variable domain (missing parts from reference TRBV5-8 and TRBJ2-5): EAGVTQSPTHLIKTRGQQATLRCSPISGHTSVYWYQQALGLGLQFLLWYDEGEERNRGNFPPRFSGRQFPNYSSELNVNALELEDSALYLCASSLVRGKETQYFGPGTRLLVL.

The gene calls are TRBV9 and TRBJ2-7; 12 bases match TRBD2. The J segment lost 0 bases and the V segment lost 2 bases, leaving 0 bases of the junction unmatched. This CDR3 comprises 15 residues. Germline lookup yields CDR1 SGDLS and CDR2 YYNGEE. CDR3 nucleotide sequence: TGTGCCAGCAGCGTGACTAGCGGGGGCTCCTACGAGCAGTACTTC. Its protein product is CASSVTSGGSYEQYF.

Here the CDR3 DNA reads TGTGCCAGCAGCTCATACAGGGATACGCAGTATTTT. Translation: CASSSYRDTQYF. The chain is built from TRBV7-3 and TRBJ2-3; TRBD1 is a possible D gene (5 bases). This CDR3 comprises 12 residues. Germline lookup yields CDR1 SGHTA and CDR2 FQGTGA. Trimming took off 4 bases at V and 6 bases at J, with 8 bases between the two ends.

This clone is a singleton in its sample. The CDR3 sequence is CASSVRDPSTDTQYF. In nucleotides, the CDR3 is TGTGCCAGCAGTGTAAGAGATCCTAGCACAGATACGCAGTATTTT. The V gene is TRBV2, the J gene TRBJ2-3; D unclear. In germline, CDR1 is SNHLY, CDR2 FYNNEI. Trimming cost V 4 bases and J 0 bases, with 11 bases left between them. The CDR3 contains 15 residues. Combining the CDR3 with reference TRBV2 and TRBJ2-3 gives the whole variable domain EPEVTQTPSHQVTQMGQEVILRCVPISNHLYFYWYRQILGQKVEFLVSFYNNEISEKSEIFDDQFSVERPDGSNFTLKIRSTKLEDSAMYFCASSVRDPSTDTQYFGPGTRLTVL.

The J gene is TRBJ2-7, the V gene TRBV30; D not resolved. Deletions cut 2 bases from V and 1 base from J, with 12 bases between. CDR3 size: 14 residues. Germline CDR1 is GTSNPN and CDR2 is SVGIG (reference sequence). The CDR3 DNA sequence: TGTGCCTGGAGTCCCAGTCTCCTTTCCTACGAGCAGTACTTC. As protein: CAWSPSLLSYEQYF.

The chain has TRBV21-1 and TRBJ2-7; TRBD1 is the table's D call and was not checked against the DNA. TRBV21-1 is given as a pseudogene. This CDR3 spans 17 amino acids. CDR3 in amino acids: CASSKLTRDRHSYEQYF. As DNA, the CDR3 is TGTGCCAGCAGCAAATTAACCCGGGACAGGCACTCCTACGAGCAGTACTTC.

This chain connects TRBV18 to TRBJ2-1; the D gene is possibly TRBD1 (5 bases). Germline V gives CDR1 KGHSH, CDR2 LQKENI. Deletions cut 0 bases from V and 5 bases from J, with 11 bases between. The CDR3 is made up of 15 amino acids. The CDR3 reads CASSPPGHINNEQFF. The CDR3 nucleotides read TGTGCCAGCTCACCACCGGGGCACATCAACAATGAGCAGTTCTTC.

V is TRBV29-1 and J is TRBJ1-3; possible D gene TRBD1, 5 bases. Per germline, CDR1 SQVTM and CDR2 ANQGSEA. The CDR3 covers 12 residues. Trimming took 3 bases from V and 2 from J, leaving 5 bases between them. CDR3 in DNA: TGCAGCGTTGAGGGGCCTGGAAACACCATATATTTT. Translated: CSVEGPGNTIYF.

This sequence joins TRBV6-5 and TRBJ2-7; D ambiguous. Germline CDR1 reads MNHEY; CDR2 reads SVGAGI. The CDR3 totals 14 residues. V was pared by 3 bases and J by 1 base, with 10 bases between. In DNA, the CDR3 is TGTGCCAGCAGTTATCAGTTTCGATCCTACGAGCAGTACTTC. Protein sequence: CASSYQFRSYEQYF.

The chain has TRBV9 and TRBJ2-3; the D is unclear. V was trimmed by 4 bases and J by 0 bases, leaving 12 bases between them. CDR3 length: 15 amino acids. Germline V gives CDR1 SGDLS, CDR2 YYNGEE. The CDR3 sequence: CASSPRSLSTDTQYF. The CDR3 nucleotides read TGTGCCAGCAGCCCCCGGTCCCTGAGCACAGATACGCAGTATTTT.

The J gene is TRBJ1-1, the V gene TRBV29-1; 7 bases are a match to TRBD1. CDR1 and CDR2 from the germline V gene are SQVTM and ANQGSEA. The CDR3 spans 12 residues. Trimming removed 4 bases from V and 3 bases from J; junction bases left unmatched: 2. The DNA of the CDR3 is TGCAGCGTTGGACAGGGATACACTGAAGCTTTCTTT. This encodes CSVGQGYTEAFF.

The chain is built from TRBV12-5 and TRBJ1-1; no definite D call. The germline V gene encodes CDR1 LGHNT and CDR2 FRNRAP. V was pared by 9 bases and J by 3 bases, with 14 bases between. The CDR3 loop spans 13 amino acids. The CDR3, as DNA: TGTGCTAGCCGACCTCAAGAGGACACTGAAGCTTTCTTT. This gives the protein CASRPQEDTEAFF.

The chain couples TRBV4-1 to TRBJ2-2; perhaps TRBD1 as D (6 bases). The CDR3 spans 15 residues. Trimming removed 6 bases from V and 0 bases from J, with 11 bases in between. The germline CDR1 and CDR2 sequences are MGHRA and YSYEKL. In DNA form, the CDR3 reads TGCGCCAGCAGTCCCGGGACAACGAACACCGGGGAGCTGTTTTTT. This encodes CASSPGTTNTGELFF.

V is TRBV27 and J is TRBJ1-5; D call uncertain. The ends were cut back, 2 bases at V and 0 bases at J, with 11 bases in the middle. The V gene's germline CDR1 is MNHEY and CDR2 SMNVEV (reference sequence). The CDR3 is 16 amino acids. The CDR3 here is CASSLRGRHSNQPQHF. The DNA of the CDR3 is TGTGCCAGCAGTTTACGAGGGCGGCATAGCAATCAGCCCCAGCATTTT.

V gene TRBV21-1 combines with J gene TRBJ2-2; TRBD2, as called in the table, went unchecked against the DNA. TRBV21-1 is a known pseudogene. The CDR3 is made up of 11 amino acids. The CDR3 protein is CASSSGGELFF. The CDR3 nucleotides are TGTGCCAGCAGCTCCGGCGGGGAGCTGTTTTTT.

Only a few counts were recorded for this clone. The rearrangement uses TRBV5-1 and TRBJ1-2, with 9 bases fitting TRBD1. J was trimmed by 2 bases and V by 4 bases; bases with no gene match: 6. The germline gives CDR1 SGHRS, CDR2 YFSETQ. This CDR3 spans 15 amino acids. The CDR3 nucleotides are TGCGCCAGCAGCGATACAGGGGGCGCGAACTATGGCTACACCTTC. This sequence encodes CASSDTGGANYGYTF.

This rearrangement joins TRBV11-3 to TRBJ2-7, with D unresolved. The V gene's germline CDR1 is SGHNT and CDR2 YENEEA. V was pared by 0 bases and J by 3 bases, with 9 bases between. The CDR3 runs to 14 residues. The CDR3 nucleotides are TGTGCCAGCAGCTTAGATGAGAGAAGCTACGAGCAGTACTTC. This translates into CASSLDERSYEQYF.

The chain uses TRBV28 and TRBJ2-7; D might be TRBD2 (6 bases). Trimming removed 5 bases at V and 3 bases at J, with 14 bases between. Germline V gene sequence: CDR1 MDHEN, CDR2 SYDVKM. CDR3 length equals 14 residues. The CDR3 coding sequence is TGTGCCAGCAGTCCTCTTAGCGGACACTACGAGCAGTACTTC. Its protein is CASSPLSGHYEQYF.

The chain employs TRBV10-3 and TRBJ2-5, with D uncertain. V dropped 7 bases and J dropped 5 bases, with 14 bases sitting between them. Germline CDR1 ENHRY, CDR2 SYGVKD. CDR3 length: 13 residues. The CDR3 reads CAITPRPAETQYF. DNA of the CDR3: TGTGCCATCACTCCCAGGCCCGCGGAGACCCAGTACTTC.

V and J are TRBV7-9 and TRBJ1-2, with 7 bases identical to TRBD1. CDR3 length: 13 amino acids. The germline V gene has CDR1 SEHNR and CDR2 FQNEAQ (reference sequence). With V trimmed by 7 bases and J by 4 bases, 6 bases remained unmatched. The CDR3 is CASNSGTAYGYTF. The CDR3 coding sequence is TGTGCCAGCAACTCCGGGACAGCCTATGGCTACACCTTC.

CDR3 in amino acids: CASSISNTEAFF. The CDR3 DNA sequence: TGTGCCAGTAGTATTAGTAACACTGAAGCTTTCTTT. The chain has TRBV19 and TRBJ1-1; D unclear. The CDR3 runs to 12 residues. The germline V gene encodes CDR1 LNHDA and CDR2 SQIVND (reference sequence). The V gene lost 3 bases and the J gene lost 2 bases, with 4 bases spanning the gap.

V usage is TRBV11-2 and J usage is TRBJ2-5, with D tentatively TRBD1 (6 bases). V was shortened by 6 bases and J by 1 base, with 12 bases between the two germline ends. The CDR3 length is 14 residues. Germline loops: CDR1 SGHAT, CDR2 FQNNGV. The CDR3 reads CASRVQGSQETQYF. The CDR3 coding sequence is TGTGCCAGCAGAGTTCAGGGGTCCCAAGAGACCCAGTACTTC.